The text below deals with one T cell receptor (beta chain). Its antigen remains unidentified. Base-call qualities are not available, and no considerably larger clone is one nucleotide away. From the cysteine up to the phenylalanine, the CDR3 has a length of 16 residues. The retained sequence is limited to the CDR3, 48 bases, with the frame set at the first base. The junction shows trimming of 10 bases on V and 6 bases on J, plus 28 bases between the germline ends. Taken from the germline V gene (reference sequence), the CDR1 and CDR2 loops are MNHEY and SMNVEV. Genomic DNA extracted from peripheral blood, rather than sorted cells or RNA, was used as the source for amplification of TCR beta rearrangements. The data originate from a study of T cell repertoires in aging, cancer and after chemotherapy (dated by TCRdb to about 2019). As for the study more broadly: The donors fell into six age groups ranging from 30 or younger to 70 or older, and each group had at least three individuals. The cohort comprised about 220 cancer patients, 94 with hematological and roughly 120 with solid cancers, plus 95 healthy donors as a reference group. The complete dataset included about 9.1 million TCR reads. In the solid tumor group, the paired samples taken before and after chemotherapy came from patients with brain tumors (glioblastoma) who were receiving therapy based on temozolomide. The study profiled peripheral blood TCR beta repertoires from healthy donors and cancer patients to examine immunoaging and T cell reconstitution after chemotherapy.

The paper as a whole reports these results and caveats: Median generation probability increased over the chemotherapy interval in both cancer cohorts, suggesting repertoire reconstitution through rebound thymic output. According to the authors, the repertoire data do not allow conclusions to be drawn about immunological memory after chemotherapy. Compared with age-matched healthy donors, untreated patients with either hematological or solid cancers had significantly lower TCR diversity in the blood along with higher clonality. In healthy donors, the decline in TCR diversity with age was mainly explained by loss of richness, whereas in cancer patients loss of evenness was also found to contribute.

Rearranged TRB sequences spanning V, D and J segments were amplified by multiplex touch-down PCR using a mixed TRB-A/B primer pool. Illumina adapters and sample indices were attached to the amplicons through two consecutive PCR reactions run with Phusion HS II polymerase. After gel purification with the NucleoSpin Gel and PCR Clean-up kit, the amplicons were checked using Qubit and an Agilent 2100 Bioanalyzer. Sequencing of the libraries was done on an Illumina MiSeq with paired-end, single-indexed 600-cycle runs. In the original analysis: MiXCR versions 2.12 and 3.0.5 were used to process the TRB sequences. Each unique CDR3 nucleotide sequence was counted as one clone, and only productive sequences with at least two reads were retained. Shannon diversity, evenness, clonality (one minus evenness), and alpha-parameterized diversity profiles from alpha 0 to 5 were included as repertoire metrics. The IGoR algorithm was used to compute generation probabilities of clones in paired pre- and post-chemotherapy samples. TCRdb handled the public reads itself, with Q25 trimming in fastp and clone calling in MiXCR, and kept productive beta chains. One record per CDR3 amino acid sequence lists the most common genes and DNA. The V and J calls reflect TCRdb's pipeline rather than the authors' work. The sample records 2,000 to 3,000 distinct CDR3 sequences, roughly 42% of which are singletons. Together, the top ten hold around 40% of the sample.

The sequence joins TRBV27 to TRBJ2-7; TRBD2 is a possible D gene, resting on 7 matching bases. This clonotype originated in a human donor with a solid tumor. The sample comprised blood. CDR3 loop: CATQGRRGEGFGEQYF. The sequenced DNA: TGTGCCACCCAGGGGAGGAGGGGGGAGGGGTTCGGCGAGCAGTACTTC.